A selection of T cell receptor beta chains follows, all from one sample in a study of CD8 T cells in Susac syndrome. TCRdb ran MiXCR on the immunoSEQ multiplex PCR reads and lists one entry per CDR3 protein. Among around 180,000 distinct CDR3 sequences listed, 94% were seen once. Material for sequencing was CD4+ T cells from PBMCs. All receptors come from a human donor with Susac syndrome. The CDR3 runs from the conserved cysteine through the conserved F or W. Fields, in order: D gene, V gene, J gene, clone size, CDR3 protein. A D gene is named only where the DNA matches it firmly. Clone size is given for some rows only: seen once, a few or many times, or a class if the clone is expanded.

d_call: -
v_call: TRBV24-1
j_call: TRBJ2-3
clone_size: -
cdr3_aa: CATSDSRDPTDTQYF

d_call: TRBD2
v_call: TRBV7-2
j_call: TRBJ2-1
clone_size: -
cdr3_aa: CASRFPTSGGFSSYNEQFF

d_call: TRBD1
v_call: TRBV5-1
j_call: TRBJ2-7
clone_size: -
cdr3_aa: CASSPEGGAKSYEQYF

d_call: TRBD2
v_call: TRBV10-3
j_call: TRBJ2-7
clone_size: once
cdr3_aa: CAISNRDYTYEQYF

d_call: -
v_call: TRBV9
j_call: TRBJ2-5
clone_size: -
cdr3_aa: CASSVGQLQETQYF

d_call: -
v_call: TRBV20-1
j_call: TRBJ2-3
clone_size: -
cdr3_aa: CSALTGQAGTDTQYF

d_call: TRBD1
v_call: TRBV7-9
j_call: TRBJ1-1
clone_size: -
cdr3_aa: CASSRTGVDTEAFF

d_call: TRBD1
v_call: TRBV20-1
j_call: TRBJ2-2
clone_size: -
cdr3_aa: CSARGTGSTPGELFF

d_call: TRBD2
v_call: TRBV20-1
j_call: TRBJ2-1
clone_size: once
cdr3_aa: CSRSGARDEQFF

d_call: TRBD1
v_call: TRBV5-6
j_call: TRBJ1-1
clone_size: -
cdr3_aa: CASSHDRAVMNTEAFF

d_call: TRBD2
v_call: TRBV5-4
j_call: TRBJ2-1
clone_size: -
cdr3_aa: CASSPWTSGGYNEQFF

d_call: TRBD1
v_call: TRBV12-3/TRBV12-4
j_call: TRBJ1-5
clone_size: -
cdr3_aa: CASSQGQTQPQHF

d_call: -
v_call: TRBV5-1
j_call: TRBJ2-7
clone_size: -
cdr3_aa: CASSLERSDEQYF

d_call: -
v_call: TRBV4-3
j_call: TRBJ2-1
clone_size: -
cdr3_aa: CASSQEGTAGEQLF

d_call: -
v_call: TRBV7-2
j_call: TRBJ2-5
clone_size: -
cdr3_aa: CAVVLVAETQYF